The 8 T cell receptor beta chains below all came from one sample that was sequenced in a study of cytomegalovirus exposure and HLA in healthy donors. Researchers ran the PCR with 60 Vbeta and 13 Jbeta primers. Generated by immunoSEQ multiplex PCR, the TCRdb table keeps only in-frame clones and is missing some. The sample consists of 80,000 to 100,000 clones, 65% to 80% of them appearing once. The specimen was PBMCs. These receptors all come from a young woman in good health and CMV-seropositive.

In nucleotides, the CDR3 is TGTGCCAGTAGTCTCCATCAGGGCGCTGGAAACACCATATATTTT. Translation: CASSLHQGAGNTIYF. This chain joins TRBV19 and TRBJ1-3; the D gene is possibly TRBD1 (5 bases). The germline gives CDR1 LNHDA, CDR2 SQIVND (reference sequence). Trimming shortened V by 5 bases and J by 2 bases, and 13 bases separated the two germline ends. The CDR3 consists of 15 residues.

The CDR3 spells CASRQDFYGYTF. CDR3 bases: TGCGCCAGCAGGCAGGACTTCTATGGCTACACCTTC. This chain joins TRBV5-1 and TRBJ1-2; D gene uncertain. The V end lost 5 bases, the J end lost 4 bases, and 9 bases lay between the germline ends. CDR1 and CDR2 from the germline V gene are SGHRS and YFSETQ. This CDR3 comprises 12 residues. Variable domain in full (rest from reference TRBV5-1 and TRBJ1-2): KAGVTQTPRYLIKTRGQQVTLSCSPISGHRSVSWYQQTPGQGLQFLFEYFSETQRNKGNFPGRFSGRQFSNSRSEMNVSTLELGDSALYLCASRQDFYGYTFGSGTRLTVV.

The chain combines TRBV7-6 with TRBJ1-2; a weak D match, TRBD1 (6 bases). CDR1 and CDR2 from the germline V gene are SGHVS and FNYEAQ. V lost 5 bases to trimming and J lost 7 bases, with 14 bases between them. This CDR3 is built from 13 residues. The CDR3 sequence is CASSQGGGSGYTF. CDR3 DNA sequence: TGTGCCAGCAGCCAAGGGGGGGGCTCTGGCTACACCTTC.

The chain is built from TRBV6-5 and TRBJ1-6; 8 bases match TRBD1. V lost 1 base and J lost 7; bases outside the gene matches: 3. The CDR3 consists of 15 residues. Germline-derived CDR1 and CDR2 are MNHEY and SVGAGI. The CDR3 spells CASSYFRQGNSPLHF. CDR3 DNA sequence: TGTGCCAGCAGTTACTTTAGACAGGGGAATTCACCCCTCCACTTT.

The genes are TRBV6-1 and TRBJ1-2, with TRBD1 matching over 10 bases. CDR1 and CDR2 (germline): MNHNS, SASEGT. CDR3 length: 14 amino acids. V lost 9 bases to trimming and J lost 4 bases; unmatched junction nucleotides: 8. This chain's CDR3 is CASRGTGAFYGYTF. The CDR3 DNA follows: TGTGCCAGTCGAGGGACAGGGGCCTTCTATGGCTACACCTTC.

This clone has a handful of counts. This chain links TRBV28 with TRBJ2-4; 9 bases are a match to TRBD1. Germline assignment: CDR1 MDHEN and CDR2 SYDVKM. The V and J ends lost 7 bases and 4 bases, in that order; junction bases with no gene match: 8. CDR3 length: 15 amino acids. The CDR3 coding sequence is TGTGCCAGCAACGCCCCGGGACAGGGTAAAAACATTCAGTACTTC. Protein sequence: CASNAPGQGKNIQYF.

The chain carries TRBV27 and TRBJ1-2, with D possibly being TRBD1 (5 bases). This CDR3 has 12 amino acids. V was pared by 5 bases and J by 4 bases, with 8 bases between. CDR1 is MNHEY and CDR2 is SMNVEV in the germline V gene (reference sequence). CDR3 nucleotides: TGTGCCAGCAGTGCGGGACCCTATGGCTACACCTTC. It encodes CASSAGPYGYTF.

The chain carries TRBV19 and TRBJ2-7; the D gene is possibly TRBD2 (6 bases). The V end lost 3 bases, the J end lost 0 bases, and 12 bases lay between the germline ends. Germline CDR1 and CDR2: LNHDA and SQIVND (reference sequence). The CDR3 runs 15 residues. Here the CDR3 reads CASSIAGRSSYEQYF. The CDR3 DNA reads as TGTGCCAGTAGTATTGCGGGGAGAAGCTCCTACGAGCAGTACTTC.